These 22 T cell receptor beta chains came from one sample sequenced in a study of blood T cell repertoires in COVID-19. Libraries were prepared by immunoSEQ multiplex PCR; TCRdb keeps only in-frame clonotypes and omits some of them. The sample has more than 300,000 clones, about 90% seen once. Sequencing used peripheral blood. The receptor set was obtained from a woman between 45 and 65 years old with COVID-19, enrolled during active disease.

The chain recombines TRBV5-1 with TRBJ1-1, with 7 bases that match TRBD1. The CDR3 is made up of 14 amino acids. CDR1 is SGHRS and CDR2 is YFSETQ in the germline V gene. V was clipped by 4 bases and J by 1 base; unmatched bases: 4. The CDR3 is CASSNWTGNTEAFF. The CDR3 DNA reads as TGCGCCAGCAGCAACTGGACAGGGAACACTGAAGCTTTCTTT.

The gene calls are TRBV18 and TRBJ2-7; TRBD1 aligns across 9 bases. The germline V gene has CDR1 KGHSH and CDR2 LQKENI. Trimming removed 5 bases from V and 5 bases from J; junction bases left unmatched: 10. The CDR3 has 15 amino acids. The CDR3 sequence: CASSAIGQGINEQYF. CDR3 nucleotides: TGTGCCAGCTCAGCGATCGGACAGGGGATCAACGAGCAGTACTTC.

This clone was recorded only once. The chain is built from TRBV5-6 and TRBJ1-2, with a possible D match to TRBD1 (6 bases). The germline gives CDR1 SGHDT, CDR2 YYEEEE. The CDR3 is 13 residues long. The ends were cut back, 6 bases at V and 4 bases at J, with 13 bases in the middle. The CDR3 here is CASNLGQPYGYTF. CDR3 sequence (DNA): TGTGCCAGCAACTTAGGACAGCCCTATGGCTACACCTTC.

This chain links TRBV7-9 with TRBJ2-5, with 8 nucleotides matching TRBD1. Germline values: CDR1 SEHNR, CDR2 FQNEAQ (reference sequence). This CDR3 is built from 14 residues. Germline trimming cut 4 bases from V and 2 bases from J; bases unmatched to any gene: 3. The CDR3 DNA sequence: TGTGCCAGCAGCTACGGGACAGGACAAGAGACCCAGTACTTC. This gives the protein CASSYGTGQETQYF.

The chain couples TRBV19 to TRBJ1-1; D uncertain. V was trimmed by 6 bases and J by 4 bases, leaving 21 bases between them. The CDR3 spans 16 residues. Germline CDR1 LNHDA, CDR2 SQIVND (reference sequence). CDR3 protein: CASRTKSSMWATEAFF. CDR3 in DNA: TGTGCCAGTAGAACGAAGAGTAGTATGTGGGCCACTGAAGCTTTCTTT.

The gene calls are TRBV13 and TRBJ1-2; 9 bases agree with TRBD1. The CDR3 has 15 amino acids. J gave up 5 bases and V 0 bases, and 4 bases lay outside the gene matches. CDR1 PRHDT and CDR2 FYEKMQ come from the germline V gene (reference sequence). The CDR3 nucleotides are TGTGCCAGCAGCTTAGGGGGACAGGGAACGTATGGCTACACCTTC. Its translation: CASSLGGQGTYGYTF.

The CDR3 nucleotides read TGTGCCAGTAGTATAGTCCTACCGGGACACCCCTATGGCTACACCTTC. Protein sequence: CASSIVLPGHPYGYTF. The chain has TRBV19 and TRBJ1-2; a weak D match, TRBD1 (6 bases). Germline CDR1 LNHDA, CDR2 SQIVND (reference sequence). The CDR3 is 16 residues long. With 1 base removed from V and 4 bases from J, the gap between germline ends came to 16 bases.

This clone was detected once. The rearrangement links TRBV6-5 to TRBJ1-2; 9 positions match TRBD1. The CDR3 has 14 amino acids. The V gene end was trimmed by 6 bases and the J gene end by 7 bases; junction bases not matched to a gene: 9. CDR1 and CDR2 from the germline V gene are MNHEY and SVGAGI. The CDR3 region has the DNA TGTGCCAGCAGCAAACAGGGGGCGAGCGTTGGCTACACCTTC. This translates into CASSKQGASVGYTF.

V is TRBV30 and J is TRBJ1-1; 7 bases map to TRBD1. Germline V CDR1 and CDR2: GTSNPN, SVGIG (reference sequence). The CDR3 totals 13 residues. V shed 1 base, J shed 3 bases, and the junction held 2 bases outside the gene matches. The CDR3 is CAWSDRGDTEAFF. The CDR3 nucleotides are TGTGCCTGGAGTGACAGGGGTGACACTGAAGCTTTCTTT.

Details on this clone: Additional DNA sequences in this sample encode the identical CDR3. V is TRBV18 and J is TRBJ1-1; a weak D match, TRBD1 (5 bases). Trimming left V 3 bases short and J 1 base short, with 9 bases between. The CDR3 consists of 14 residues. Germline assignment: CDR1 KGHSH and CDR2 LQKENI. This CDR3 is CASSPLGQNTEAFF. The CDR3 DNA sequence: TGTGCCAGCTCACCCCTCGGACAGAACACTGAAGCTTTCTTT.

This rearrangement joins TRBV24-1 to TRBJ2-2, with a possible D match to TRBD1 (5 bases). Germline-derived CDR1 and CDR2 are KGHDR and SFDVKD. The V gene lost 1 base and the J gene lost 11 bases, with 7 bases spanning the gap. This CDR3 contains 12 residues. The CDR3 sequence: CATSDLGVELFF. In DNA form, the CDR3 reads TGTGCCACCAGTGATTTAGGGGTTGAGCTGTTTTTT.

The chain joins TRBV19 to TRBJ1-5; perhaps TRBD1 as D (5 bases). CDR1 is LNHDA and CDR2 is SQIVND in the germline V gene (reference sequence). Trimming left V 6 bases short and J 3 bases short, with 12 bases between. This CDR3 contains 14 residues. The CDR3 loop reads CASRNSRVNQPQHF. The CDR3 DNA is TGTGCCAGTAGAAATAGCAGGGTCAATCAGCCCCAGCATTTT.

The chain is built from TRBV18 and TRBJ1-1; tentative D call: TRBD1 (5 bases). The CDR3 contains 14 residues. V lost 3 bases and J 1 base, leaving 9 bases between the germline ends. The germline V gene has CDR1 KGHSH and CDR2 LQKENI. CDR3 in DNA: TGTGCCAGCTCACCCAAACAGGAGAACACTGAAGCTTTCTTT. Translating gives CASSPKQENTEAFF.

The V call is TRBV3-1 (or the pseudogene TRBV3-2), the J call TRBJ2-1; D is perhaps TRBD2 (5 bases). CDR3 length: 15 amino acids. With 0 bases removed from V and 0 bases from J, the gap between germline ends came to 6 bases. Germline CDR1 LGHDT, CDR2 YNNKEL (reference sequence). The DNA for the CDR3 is TGTGCCAGCAGCCAAGAGGGGAGCTCCTACAATGAGCAGTTCTTC. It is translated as CASSQEGSSYNEQFF.

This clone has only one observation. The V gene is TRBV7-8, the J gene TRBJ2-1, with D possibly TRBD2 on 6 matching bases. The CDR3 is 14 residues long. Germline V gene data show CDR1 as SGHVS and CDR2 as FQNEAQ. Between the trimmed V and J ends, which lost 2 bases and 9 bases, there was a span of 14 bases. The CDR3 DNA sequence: TGTGCCAGCAGCTTAAGGGACTCTCACAGTGAGCAGTTCTTC. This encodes CASSLRDSHSEQFF.

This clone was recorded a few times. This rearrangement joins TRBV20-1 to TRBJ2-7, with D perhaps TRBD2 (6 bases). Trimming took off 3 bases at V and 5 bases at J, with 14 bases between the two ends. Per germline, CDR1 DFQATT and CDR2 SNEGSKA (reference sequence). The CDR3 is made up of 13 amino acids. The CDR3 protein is CSASPGLRHEQYF. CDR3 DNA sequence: TGCAGTGCTAGTCCGGGACTCCGCCACGAGCAGTACTTC.

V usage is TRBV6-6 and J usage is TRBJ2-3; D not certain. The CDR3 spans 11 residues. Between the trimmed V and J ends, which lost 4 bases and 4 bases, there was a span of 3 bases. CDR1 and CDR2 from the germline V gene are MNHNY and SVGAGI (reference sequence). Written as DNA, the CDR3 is TGTGCCAGCAGTTCGGCAGATACGCAGTATTTT. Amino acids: CASSSADTQYF.

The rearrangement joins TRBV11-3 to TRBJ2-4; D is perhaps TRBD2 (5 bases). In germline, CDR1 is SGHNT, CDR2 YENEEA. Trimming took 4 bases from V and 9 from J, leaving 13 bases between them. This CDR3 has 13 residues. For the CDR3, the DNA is TGTGCCAGCAGCTCCCCCGGTGAGGGCATTCAGTACTTC. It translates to CASSSPGEGIQYF.

The CDR3 coding sequence is TGTGCCACCAGAAGTCGGACAGGGCAAGAGACCCAGTACTTC. Encoded protein: CATRSRTGQETQYF. This chain uses TRBV24-1 with TRBJ2-5; TRBD1 matches 8 bases. From germline, CDR1 is KGHDR and CDR2 SFDVKD. The CDR3 has 14 residues. The V and J ends lost 7 bases and 2 bases, in that order; junction bases with no gene match: 5.

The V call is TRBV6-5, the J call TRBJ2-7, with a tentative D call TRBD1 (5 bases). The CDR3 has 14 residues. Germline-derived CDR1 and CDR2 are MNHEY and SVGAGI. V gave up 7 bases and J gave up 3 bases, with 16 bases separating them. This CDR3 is CASKRQTTLYEQYF. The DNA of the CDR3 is TGTGCCAGCAAGAGACAGACCACCCTCTACGAGCAGTACTTC.

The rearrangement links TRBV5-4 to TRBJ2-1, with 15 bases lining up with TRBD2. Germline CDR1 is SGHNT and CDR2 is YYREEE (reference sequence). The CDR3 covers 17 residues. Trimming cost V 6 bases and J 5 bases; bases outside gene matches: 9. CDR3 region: CASTRGLAGGTHNEQFF. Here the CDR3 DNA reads TGTGCCAGCACCAGGGGACTAGCGGGAGGTACCCACAATGAGCAGTTCTTC.

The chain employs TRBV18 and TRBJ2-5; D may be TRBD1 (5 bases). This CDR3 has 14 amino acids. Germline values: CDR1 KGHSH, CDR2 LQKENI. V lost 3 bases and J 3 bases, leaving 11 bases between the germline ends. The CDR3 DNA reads TGTGCCAGCTCACCTTCCCAGGGAAAAGAGACCCAGTACTTC. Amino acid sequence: CASSPSQGKETQYF. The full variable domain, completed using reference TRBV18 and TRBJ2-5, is NAGVMQNPRHLVRRRGQEARLRCSPMKGHSHVYWYRQLPEEGLKFMVYLQKENIIDESGMPKERFSAEFPKEGPSILRIQQVVRGDSAAYFCASSPSQGKETQYFGPGTRLLVL.